The entry below describes one TCR beta chain. This sample is part of a study of blood T cell repertoires in COVID-19. Overall study: PBMCs, B-cell-depleted T cells, or T cells were the source of the cDNA or gDNA that made up the material.

V was cut by 6 bases and J by 8 bases, with 16 bases left in between. Germline V lookup: CDR1 SGHTA, CDR2 FQGNSA. The CDR3 is 13 residues long. Sequencing was performed with immunoSEQ multiplex PCR; in TCRdb, only in-frame clones are kept and a portion is missing. The table includes 220,000 or so clones, more than 80% detected once. Membership in each cohort depended on participant-reported clinical history. The genes are TRBV7-2 and TRBJ1-2, with D maybe TRBD1 (6 bases). The sequencing sample was made of PBMCs or T cells enriched from blood (not recorded which). This clonotype was sampled from a woman aged 18-29 years in a cohort exposed to, infected with or recovered from COVID-19 (not recorded which). The CDR3 DNA reads as TGTGCCAGCAGTACACGGGGGGCCAGAGGCTACACCTTC. The encoded protein is CASSTRGARGYTF.